These 7 T cell receptor beta chains came from one sample sequenced in a study of circulating CD8 cells and anti-PD-1 response in melanoma (dated by TCRdb to about 2020). Four subsets defined by PD-1 and/or TIGIT were sorted from live CD3+CD8+TCRalphabeta+ cells on a BD FACSAria II cell sorter. Sequenced using a NextSeq 500. TCR libraries were prepared from approximately 15 ng of total RNA with the QIAseq Immune Repertoire RNA Library Kit, Human TCR Panel. The public reads were reprocessed in TCRdb via fastp at Q25 and MiXCR, keeping in-frame beta chains. When rows share a CDR3 protein, they turn into one entry using the most common DNA and genes. Counted in this sample were 400 to 500 distinct CDR3 sequences; 6.5% of them appeared once. The top ten clones comprise approximately 19% of the sample. The sample in question was CD8+ T cells from PBMCs, obtained at baseline or after one month of anti-PD-1 therapy (not recorded which). The receptors were gathered from a human donor with melanoma.

By its share, this clonotype is medium-sized. The chain employs TRBV9 and TRBJ2-7; 9 bases line up with TRBD1. V dropped 0 bases and J dropped 5; count of bases not matched to a gene: 9. Germline V gene data show CDR1 as SGDLS and CDR2 as YYNGEE. The CDR3 totals 16 residues. This chain's CDR3 is CASSVGDRDNFNEQYF. DNA for the CDR3: TGTGCCAGCAGCGTAGGGGACAGGGACAACTTCAACGAGCAGTACTTC.

This clonotype is medium-sized by share. A much larger clone is a single base away; this may be a read error. CDR3 DNA: TGTGTCAGTAGTATCCAGGGCCCCTACAATGAGCAGTTCTTC. It translates to CVSSIQGPYNEQFF. The V gene is TRBV19, the J gene TRBJ2-1, with D perhaps matching TRBD1 (5 bases). CDR1 and CDR2 (germline): LNHDA, SQIVND (reference sequence). The CDR3 has 14 residues.

This clonotype counts as large. V gene TRBV29-1 combines with J gene TRBJ2-7, with D possibly matching TRBD1 (5 bases). The CDR3 contains 11 residues. V lost 4 bases and J 6 bases, leaving 10 bases between the germline ends. The germline V gene has CDR1 SQVTM and CDR2 ANQGSEA. CDR3 nucleotides: TGCAGCGTTGGGGTCCAGGGCGAGCAGTACTTC. Translating it yields CSVGVQGEQYF.

By its share, this clonotype is large. This chain links TRBV7-8 with TRBJ2-2; 12 bases align to TRBD2. Germline CDR1 reads SGHVS; CDR2 reads FQNEAQ. Trimming cost V 4 bases and J 4 bases; bases outside gene matches: 7. There are 17 residues in the CDR3. The CDR3 DNA reads as TGTGCCAGCAGCTCACTAGCGGGGGGCCCTATCACCGGGGAGCTGTTTTTT. Amino acid sequence: CASSSLAGGPITGELFF.

This clonotype is classed as large. The rearrangement links TRBV14 to TRBJ2-1; 11 bases map to TRBD1. J was trimmed by 3 bases and V by 4 bases; bases with no gene match: 2. This CDR3 is built from 15 residues. Per the germline V gene, CDR1 is SGHDN and CDR2 is FVKESK. The CDR3: CASSPGTGGYNEQFF. The CDR3 DNA reads TGTGCCAGCAGCCCCGGGACAGGGGGCTACAATGAGCAGTTCTTC. The variable domain in full, completed from reference TRBV14 and TRBJ2-1, reads EAGVTQFPSHSVIEKGQTVTLRCDPISGHDNLYWYRRVMGKEIKFLLHFVKESKQDESGMPNNRFLAERTGGTYSTLKVQPAELEDSGVYFCASSPGTGGYNEQFFGPGTRLTVL.

This clonotype rates as large. This chain uses TRBV7-2 with TRBJ1-1, with a possible D match to TRBD1 (5 bases). Germline V gives CDR1 SGHTA, CDR2 FQGNSA. The CDR3 extends over 18 amino acids. Trimming removed 4 bases at V and 7 bases at J, with 28 bases between. The chain's CDR3 is CASSSRSGTLFLSDEAFF. The CDR3 bases are TGTGCCAGCAGCTCACGCTCCGGGACGCTATTCTTGTCCGATGAAGCTTTCTTT.

Within the sample, this clonotype is large. The J gene is TRBJ2-2, the V gene TRBV5-6; either TRBD1 or TRBD2 may fit D (5 bases each). Germline V gene sequence: CDR1 SGHDT, CDR2 YYEEEE. The CDR3 sequence is 13 residues long. The V and J ends lost 4 bases and 6 bases respectively, with 10 bases between them. This CDR3 is CASSPRGPGELFF. As DNA, the CDR3 is TGTGCCAGCAGCCCAAGGGGACCCGGGGAGCTGTTTTTT.